One and the same sample provided the 12 T cell receptor beta chains below, sequenced in a study of CXCR3-negative and CXCR3-positive naive CD8 T cells. In preparing the TRB cDNA libraries, 5' RACE with UMI labels was used. TCRdb reanalyzed the 5' RACE reads and collapses them to one entry per CDR3 protein, without DNA. Its table lists some 130,000 distinct CDR3 sequences. What was sequenced was naive CXCR3- CD8+ T cells from blood. Described subset: CD45RO-CCR7+CD27+CD95- naive CD8+ T cells lacking CXCR3 (TNR3-). These receptors all stem from a human donor in good health. Some clones in this sample may be carry-over from other donors' samples.

V is TRBV4-1 and J is TRBJ1-1. Germline V lookup: CDR1 MGHRA, CDR2 YSYEKL. CDR3 length: 16 residues. The CDR3 spells CASSQETNRMNTEAFF.

The chain joins TRBV12-3 or TRBV12-4 to TRBJ2-1; TCRdb's D call of TRBD1 is untestable without DNA. The CDR3 spans 15 residues. CDR3 sequence reads: CASSLGLGGYNEQFF.

The chain is built from TRBV9 and TRBJ2-6. This CDR3 is built from 15 residues. In germline, CDR1 is SGDLS, CDR2 YYNGEE. The CDR3 protein is CASSVQGSGANVLTF. Using reference TRBV9 and TRBJ2-6 for the parts outside the CDR3, the full variable domain is DSGVTQTPKHLITATGQRVTLRCSPRSGDLSVYWYQQSLDQGLQFLIQYYNGEERAKGNILERFSAQQFPDLHSELNLSSLELGDSALYFCASSVQGSGANVLTFGAGSRLTVL.

The chain joins TRBV12-3 or TRBV12-4 to TRBJ1-5; TCRdb calls TRBD1, which cannot be checked without DNA. This CDR3 contains 16 residues. The CDR3 spells CASSFGQGLSNQPQHF.

The chain carries TRBV12-3 or TRBV12-4 and TRBJ2-7. CDR3 length: 13 residues. The chain's CDR3 is CASSFRAIYEQYF.

This sequence joins TRBV29-1 and TRBJ2-2; TCRdb calls TRBD2, which cannot be checked without DNA. Per germline, CDR1 SQVTM and CDR2 ANQGSEA. There are 13 residues in the CDR3. The CDR3: CSVTSEYTGELFF.

The chain links TRBV27 to TRBJ2-7; TCRdb indicates TRBD1, and absent DNA this call remains unverified. Germline V gives CDR1 MNHEY, CDR2 SMNVEV (reference sequence). This CDR3 is built from 15 residues. CDR3 amino acids: CASSLSVAGGYEQYF.

The chain joins TRBV29-1 to TRBJ1-3; as DNA is missing, the TRBD1 call by TCRdb cannot be tested. Germline V CDR1 and CDR2: SQVTM, ANQGSEA. The CDR3 length is 13 residues. The CDR3 sequence: CSVDVGQGNTIYF. Full variable domain (rest looked up from reference TRBV29-1 and TRBJ1-3): SAVISQKPSRDICQRGTSLTIQCQVDSQVTMMFWYRQQPGQSLTLIATANQGSEATYESGFVIDKFPISRPNLTFSTLTVSNMSPEDSSIYLCSVDVGQGNTIYFGEGSWLTVV.

The chain joins TRBV28 to TRBJ2-1; TCRdb returns TRBD2, unconfirmable since there is no DNA. The CDR3 runs to 16 residues. Germline V gene data show CDR1 as MDHEN and CDR2 as SYDVKM. CDR3 loop: CASSPLTSGAYNEQFF.

This CDR3 is CASSQEGSYNEQFF. The chain employs TRBV4-1 and TRBJ2-1. Germline V CDR1 and CDR2: MGHRA, YSYEKL. CDR3 length equals 14 residues.

The J gene is TRBJ2-7, the V gene TRBV7-9. This CDR3 region has 12 residues. Germline V gives CDR1 SEHNR, CDR2 FQNEAQ (reference sequence). CDR3 protein: CASSFNIYEQYF.

The chain recombines TRBV30 with TRBJ2-1; TCRdb's D gene call, TRBD2, goes unchecked for lack of DNA. CDR1 is GTSNPN, CDR2 SVGIG, per germline (reference sequence). The CDR3 is 15 amino acids. The CDR3 protein is CAWSVPADPYNEQFF.